A selection of T cell receptor beta chains follows, all from one sample in a study of blood T cell repertoires in COVID-19. The assay was immunoSEQ multiplex PCR, and TCRdb's table has in-frame clones only and misses some. The data show about 300,000 clones, roughly 89% seen once. The source material was PBMCs or T cells enriched from blood (not recorded which). The origin of the receptors is a woman younger than 30 with acute COVID-19. The conserved cysteine and the conserved F or W are not part of the CDR3 here.

v_call,cdr3_length,cdr3_aa
TRBV4-1,14,ASSQDTRTGVHGYT
TRBV15,16,ATSRDPTRHLNTGELF
TRBV6-6,12,ASTRRASGNEQF
TRBV7-9,11,ASSPGGGNTIY
TRBV15,13,ATSRDRRSNQPQH
TRBV28,11,ASTPGLHNEQF
TRBV27,12,ASSFNRGIYEQY
TRBV4-1,16,ASSQVGRHSSGANVLT
TRBV5-7,11,ASSTVGGAEAF
TRBV12-3/TRBV12-4,11,ASTWTGGLEAF
TRBV7-9,12,ASSPPLTEGTQY
TRBV9,12,ASSVERWPYEQY
TRBV27,9,ASSVYNEQF
TRBV2,11,ASSGTTGGEQY
TRBV19,12,ASTLRGAPQPQH
TRBV11-3,11,ASSSGLAGEQY